This is a list of T cell receptor beta chains from one sample in a study of sequential checkpoint blockade in melanoma. Generated by immunoSEQ multiplex PCR, the TCRdb table keeps only in-frame clones and is missing some. The sample lists approximately 13,000 clones; less than 55% were seen once. Here the sequenced sample was CD8+ T cells sorted from blood (inferred from file names), taken from a patient given nivolumab and ipilimumab in sequence. These receptors were obtained from a human donor with melanoma. Each CDR3 is given with its conserved first and last residue. The D gene is left open where the match is weak. Only some rows state a clone size, as once, few, many or a class for expanded clones.

TRBV5-4,-,TRBD2,TRBJ2-7,CASSSTSGNYEQYF,TGTGCCAGCAGCTCGACTAGCGGGAACTACGAGCAGTACTTC
TRBV29-1,-,-,TRBJ2-7,CSVSGSYEQYF,TGCAGCGTGAGCGGCTCCTACGAGCAGTACTTC
TRBV7-9,-,TRBD1,TRBJ1-1,CAILGQEMGSTEAFF,TGTGCCATCCTGGGACAGGAGATGGGAAGCACTGAAGCTTTCTTT
TRBV5-4,-,-,TRBJ2-2,CASSELQETNTGELFF,TGTGCCAGCAGTGAGTTACAGGAAACCAACACCGGGGAGCTGTTTTTT
TRBV7-3,-,TRBD2,TRBJ2-2,CASSPRLAGGPNTGELFF,TGTGCCAGCAGCCCCCGTCTAGCGGGGGGGCCGAACACCGGGGAGCTGTTTTTT
TRBV6-5,-,-,TRBJ2-7,CASSKTLGSSYEQYF,TGTGCCAGCAGTAAAACCTTGGGCAGCTCCTACGAGCAGTACTTC
TRBV6-1,once,TRBD1,TRBJ1-4,CASGTGSREKLFF,TGTGCCAGCGGGACAGGGAGTAGGGAAAAACTGTTTTTT
TRBV10-3,-,TRBD1,TRBJ1-2,CAISESMGTGDYGYTF,TGTGCCATCAGTGAGTCCATGGGGACAGGAGACTATGGCTACACCTTC
TRBV10-3,-,-,TRBJ1-2,CAIRSGGNYGYTF,TGTGCCATCAGGTCTGGCGGTAACTATGGCTACACCTTC
TRBV6-4,once,TRBD1,TRBJ2-5,CASKGEDRGHERYF,TGTGCCAGCAAAGGAGAAGACAGGGGCCACGAGCGGTACTTC
TRBV29-1,few,TRBD1,TRBJ2-7,CSAVTGSSYEQYF,TGCAGCGCCGTGACAGGGAGCTCCTACGAGCAGTACTTC
TRBV6-1,-,-,TRBJ1-5,CASSKTGWSNQPQHF,TGTGCCAGCAGTAAAACAGGGTGGAGCAATCAGCCCCAGCATTTT
TRBV6-5,-,-,TRBJ1-1,CASGTEDGAFEAFF,TGTGCCAGCGGTACTGAGGATGGAGCTTTTGAAGCTTTCTTT
TRBV19,-,-,TRBJ2-1,CASSGLAPNNEQFF,TGTGCCAGTAGTGGGTTAGCCCCTAACAATGAGCAGTTCTTC
TRBV7-9,-,TRBD1,TRBJ2-2,CASSETGTENTGELFF,TGTGCCAGCAGCGAAACCGGGACAGAGAACACCGGGGAGCTGTTTTTT
TRBV29-1,-,TRBD1,TRBJ2-5,CSVIFLRGLMGETQYF,TGCAGCGTTATCTTCTTGAGGGGGCTTATGGGAGAGACCCAGTACTTC
TRBV6-5,-,TRBD2,TRBJ2-3,CASGLAGGLDTQYF,TGTGCCAGCGGACTAGCGGGAGGATTAGATACGCAGTATTTT
TRBV5-3,-,-,TRBJ2-7,CASALDPGNPYEQYF,TGTGCCAGCGCGCTGGATCCAGGTAATCCCTACGAGCAGTACTTC
TRBV6-1,few,-,TRBJ1-5,CASRKDSYNQPQHF,TGTGCCAGCAGAAAAGACAGTTACAATCAGCCCCAGCATTTT
TRBV5-1,few,TRBD2,TRBJ2-3,CASSLPPGLAGVSTPNTQYF,TGCGCCAGCAGCTTGCCCCCCGGACTAGCGGGAGTTTCCACCCCGAATACGCAGTATTTT
TRBV7-8,-,TRBD2,TRBJ2-3,CASTGLAGVGADTQYF,TGTGCCAGCACGGGACTAGCGGGAGTGGGCGCAGATACGCAGTATTTT
TRBV5-4,-,-,TRBJ2-3,CASSFSGGTDTQYF,TGTGCCAGCAGCTTTTCGGGGGGCACAGATACGCAGTATTTT
TRBV6-5,-,TRBD1,TRBJ2-3,CASNFPGQGTDTQYF,TGTGCCAGCAACTTTCCGGGACAGGGAACAGATACGCAGTATTTT
TRBV27,-,-,TRBJ2-7,CASSLLGREGQYF,TGTGCCAGCAGTTTATTAGGCAGGGAAGGTCAGTACTTC
TRBV19,-,TRBD1,TRBJ1-1,CASSIDPTDRAMNTEAFF,TGTGCCAGTAGTATAGATCCCACCGACAGGGCGATGAACACTGAAGCTTTCTTT
TRBV5-1,-,TRBD1,TRBJ1-5,CASSLGGQINQPQHF,TGCGCCAGCAGCCTCGGGGGACAGATTAATCAGCCCCAGCATTTT
TRBV6-5,-,-,TRBJ1-1,CASSYSTQGGTEAFF,TGTGCCAGCAGTTACTCGACGCAGGGAGGCACTGAAGCTTTCTTT
TRBV11-2,once,-,TRBJ1-2,CASSLDGVGGVYGYTF,TGTGCCAGCAGCTTAGATGGTGTGGGGGGAGTCTATGGCTACACCTTC
TRBV28,-,-,TRBJ2-1,CASSSQLDEQFF,TGTGCCAGCAGTTCCCAGTTGGATGAGCAGTTCTTC
TRBV6-6,-,TRBD1,TRBJ2-7,CASSYPTGALSF,TGTGCCAGCAGTTACCCGACAGGGGCCCTTTCCTTC
TRBV4-1,-,-,TRBJ1-5,CASSQEGGRSNQPQHF,TGCGCCAGCAGCCAAGAGGGAGGGCGAAGCAATCAGCCCCAGCATTTT
TRBV5-6,-,-,TRBJ2-1,CASSLGVGVSYNEQFF,TGTGCCAGCAGCTTGGGAGTGGGCGTCTCCTACAATGAGCAGTTCTTC
TRBV30,few,TRBD2,TRBJ2-1,CAWKWGGGAGEQFF,TGTGCCTGGAAGTGGGGCGGGGGGGCCGGTGAGCAGTTCTTC
TRBV6-5,-,-,TRBJ2-2,CASSYPFGELFF,TGTGCCAGCAGTTACCCCTTCGGGGAGCTGTTTTTT
TRBV27,-,-,TRBJ2-3,CASSSILRARGGTDTQYF,TGTGCCAGCAGTTCTATCCTTAGGGCTAGGGGAGGTACAGATACGCAGTATTTT
TRBV30,-,TRBD2,TRBJ2-5,CAWSDGTSGAETQYF,TGTGCCTGGAGTGATGGGACTAGCGGAGCCGAGACCCAGTACTTC
TRBV6-5,-,-,TRBJ2-3,CASSLAIHTDTQYF,TGTGCCAGCAGTTTAGCGATACACACAGATACGCAGTATTTT
TRBV28,-,-,TRBJ2-7,CASTAIGGNYEQYF,TGTGCCAGCACCGCGATCGGCGGAAACTACGAGCAGTACTTC
TRBV27,few,TRBD2,TRBJ2-7,CASSLLLAGPYEQYF,TGTGCCAGCAGTTTACTACTAGCGGGGCCCTACGAGCAGTACTTC
TRBV30,-,TRBD1,TRBJ2-1,CAWRVTTGATYNEQFF,TGTGCCTGGAGGGTAACCACAGGGGCGACTTACAATGAGCAGTTCTTC
TRBV30,once,-,TRBJ2-1,CAWSRGRAVSYNEQFF,TGTGCCTGGAGTCGGGGTCGAGCAGTCTCCTACAATGAGCAGTTCTTC
TRBV19,-,TRBD1,TRBJ2-7,CASSNPRSGQGAGEQYF,TGTGCCAGTAGTAACCCCCGTTCTGGGCAGGGGGCTGGCGAGCAGTACTTC
TRBV6-1,-,TRBD2,TRBJ2-5,CASSRLAGEGETQYF,TGTGCCAGCAGTAGACTAGCGGGGGAAGGAGAGACCCAGTACTTC
TRBV29-1,-,-,TRBJ1-2,CSPKFIDGYTF,TGCAGCCCCAAATTTATAGATGGCTACACCTTC
TRBV4-2,-,-,TRBJ2-7,CASSRDTGSEQYF,TGTGCCAGCAGCCGGGATACAGGTTCCGAGCAGTACTTC
TRBV6-5,-,TRBD2,TRBJ2-5,CASSYSGGEQETQYF,TGTGCCAGCAGTTATAGCGGGGGGGAACAAGAGACCCAGTACTTC